Shown below are 26 T cell receptor beta chains from a single sample sequenced in a study of T cells in tumors after PD-1 blockade. Sequencing was performed with immunoSEQ multiplex PCR; in TCRdb, only in-frame clones are kept and a portion is missing. Of approximately 60,000 clones in the sample, under 80% were seen once. The sample here was PBMCs, taken after anti-PD-1 treatment. The receptors here all came from a human donor with basal cell carcinoma.

This clone was seen just once. The V and J genes are TRBV2 and TRBJ1-1, with D hard to call. V shed 5 bases and J shed 11 bases, with 15 bases lying between them. The germline V gene has CDR1 SNHLY and CDR2 FYNNEI. This CDR3 contains 12 residues. The CDR3 nucleotides read TGTGCCAGCAGTAGCGGGCTAACGGGGGCTTTCTTT. Translation gives CASSSGLTGAFF.

This clone was recorded a few times. This chain joins TRBV25-1 and TRBJ1-5; 7 bases line up with TRBD1. The CDR3 loop spans 17 amino acids. Trimming removed 1 base from V and 3 bases from J; junction bases left unmatched: 9. The germline gives CDR1 MGHDK, CDR2 SYGVNS. CDR3 residues: CASSESSGGGNNQPQHF. The CDR3 nucleotides are TGTGCCAGCAGTGAATCTAGCGGAGGGGGCAACAATCAGCCCCAGCATTTT.

The chain uses TRBV7-9 and TRBJ2-3; weak D call: TRBD1 (5 bases). Germline V gene sequence: CDR1 SEHNR, CDR2 FQNEAQ (reference sequence). Trimming left V 1 base short and J 2 bases short, with 7 bases between. The CDR3 is 14 amino acids. CDR3 DNA: TGTGCCAGCAGCTTAGAACAGGACACAGATACGCAGTATTTT. This sequence encodes CASSLEQDTDTQYF.

The J gene is TRBJ2-7, the V gene TRBV5-1; a possible D gene is TRBD1 (6 bases). CDR1 is SGHRS and CDR2 is YFSETQ in the germline V gene. Between the trimmed V and J ends, which lost 4 bases and 2 bases, there was a span of 13 bases. There are 14 residues in the CDR3. The CDR3, as DNA: TGCGCCAGCAGCCTAATAGGACAGACCTACGAGCAGTACTTC. Protein: CASSLIGQTYEQYF. Complete variable domain (other parts from reference TRBV5-1 and TRBJ2-7): KAGVTQTPRYLIKTRGQQVTLSCSPISGHRSVSWYQQTPGQGLQFLFEYFSETQRNKGNFPGRFSGRQFSNSRSEMNVSTLELGDSALYLCASSLIGQTYEQYFGPGTRLTVT.

The chain is built from TRBV7-2 and TRBJ1-3; perhaps TRBD1 as D (6 bases). This CDR3 is 18 amino acids long. V dropped 2 bases and J dropped 7 bases, with 24 bases sitting between them. Germline CDR1 is SGHTA and CDR2 is FQGNSA. The DNA for the CDR3 is TGTGCCAGCAGCTTATTGACAGGCCTTCGTGCTTTTGGTAACACCATATATTTT. Its translation is CASSLLTGLRAFGNTIYF. The variable domain in full, completed from reference TRBV7-2 and TRBJ1-3, reads GAGVSQSPSNKVTEKGKDVELRCDPISGHTALYWYRQSLGQGLEFLIYFQGNSAPDKSGLPSDRFSAERTGGSVSTLTIQRTQQEDSAVYLCASSLLTGLRAFGNTIYFGEGSWLTVV.

The gene calls are TRBV24-1 and TRBJ1-2, with D possibly being TRBD1 (5 bases). The V end was cut by 2 bases, the J end by 1 base, with 10 bases between. CDR1 is KGHDR and CDR2 is SFDVKD in the germline V gene. The CDR3 extends over 15 amino acids. The CDR3 DNA reads as TGTGCCACCAGTGATTCAGGAGGGGTTAACTATGGCTACACCTTC. It yields the protein CATSDSGGVNYGYTF.

This chain connects TRBV6-5 to TRBJ2-1; D gene unclear. This CDR3 region has 13 residues. Trimming left V 6 bases short and J 5 bases short, with 11 bases between. Per germline, CDR1 MNHEY and CDR2 SVGAGI. In DNA, the CDR3 is TGTGCCAGCAGCCTTACTAACCACAATGAGCAGTTCTTC. Its translation is CASSLTNHNEQFF.

This clone was detected once. This sequence joins TRBV19 and TRBJ2-2, with 7 bases fitting TRBD2. This CDR3 region has 15 residues. The junction had 9 bases not matched to a gene; V was cut back by 11 bases and J by 0 bases. Germline CDR1 is LNHDA and CDR2 is SQIVND (reference sequence). CDR3 nucleotide sequence: TGTGCCTCGCGGCACGGACTAGCGAACACCGGGGAGCTGTTTTTT. It codes for CASRHGLANTGELFF. The full variable domain, in which reference TRBV19 and TRBJ2-2 provide the parts outside the CDR3, is DGGITQSPKYLFRKEGQNVTLSCEQNLNHDAMYWYRQDPGQGLRLIYYSQIVNDFQKGDIAEGYSVSREKKESFPLTVTSAQKNPTAFYLCASRHGLANTGELFFGEGSRLTVL.

The count of this clone is one. This chain uses TRBV19 with TRBJ1-4; 8 nucleotides match TRBD1. The ends lost 4 bases at V and 0 bases at J; junction bases unmatched: 4. The CDR3 sequence is 16 residues long. The V gene's germline CDR1 is LNHDA and CDR2 SQIVND (reference sequence). In DNA form, the CDR3 reads TGTGCCAGTAGTACCGGGACAGGCCCAACTAATGAAAAACTGTTTTTT. It codes for CASSTGTGPTNEKLFF.

This clone was counted only a few times. CDR3 nucleotide sequence: TGTGCCAGCTCGCCTGACAGGGGCGCAGGTCTTGGTAGCAATCAGCCCCAGCATTTT. It is translated as CASSPDRGAGLGSNQPQHF. The V and J genes are TRBV2 and TRBJ1-5; 8 bases line up with TRBD1. The CDR3 loop spans 19 amino acids. Germline CDR1 reads SNHLY; CDR2 reads FYNNEI. Trimming at V came to 8 bases and at J to 0 bases, leaving 18 bases not matched to a gene.

This clone was recorded a few times. This chain links TRBV18 with TRBJ2-5; D is perhaps TRBD2 (5 bases). Trimming removed 3 bases at V and 7 bases at J, with 15 bases between. The germline CDR1 and CDR2 sequences are KGHSH and LQKENI. The CDR3 runs 14 residues. CDR3 DNA sequence: TGTGCCAGCTCACCGGGAAGACTCGGAGGGACCCAGTACTTC. As protein: CASSPGRLGGTQYF.

This clone was seen a few times. The chain has TRBV6-5 and TRBJ1-5; no definite D call. The CDR3 is made up of 15 amino acids. Trimming shortened V by 6 bases and J by 0 bases, and 12 bases separated the two germline ends. Germline CDR1 is MNHEY and CDR2 is SVGAGI. Written as DNA, the CDR3 is TGTGCCAGCAGACCTTCGGCGGATAGCAATCAGCCCCAGCATTTT. This sequence encodes CASRPSADSNQPQHF.

In DNA form, the CDR3 reads TGTGCCAGCAGCCCTGGATTGGGGGGGGTCGATGAGCAGTTCTTC. Protein product: CASSPGLGGVDEQFF. This sequence joins TRBV7-2 and TRBJ2-1; TRBD2 matches 7 bases. Germline CDR1 reads SGHTA; CDR2 reads FQGNSA. The V and J ends lost 5 bases and 8 bases, in that order; junction bases with no gene match: 12. The CDR3 consists of 15 residues.

The chain employs TRBV4-1 and TRBJ2-1; D is ambiguous. The V end was cut by 1 base, the J end by 0 bases, with 7 bases between. The CDR3 is 15 residues long. Germline-derived CDR1 and CDR2 are MGHRA and YSYEKL. CDR3 sequence: CASSQVESSYNEQFF. DNA of the CDR3: TGCGCCAGCAGCCAAGTCGAGAGCTCCTACAATGAGCAGTTCTTC.

The rearrangement joins TRBV7-2 to TRBJ2-5; 10 bases agree with TRBD1. The CDR3 has 15 residues. Germline V lookup: CDR1 SGHTA, CDR2 FQGNSA. The junction had 5 bases not matched to a gene; V was cut back by 1 base and J by 6 bases. CDR3 in amino acids: CASSLEGQGRKTQYF. DNA of the CDR3: TGTGCCAGCAGCTTAGAGGGACAGGGGCGAAAGACCCAGTACTTC.

The V gene is TRBV7-2, the J gene TRBJ2-7, with D possibly being TRBD1 (5 bases). The V end lost 4 bases, the J end lost 3 bases, and 10 bases lay between the germline ends. The germline V gene has CDR1 SGHTA and CDR2 FQGNSA. The CDR3 has 13 amino acids. The CDR3 sequence is CASSSPDSYEQYF. CDR3 DNA: TGTGCCAGCAGCTCCCCTGACAGCTACGAGCAGTACTTC.

This clone was counted only a few times. This sequence joins TRBV7-9 and TRBJ1-1, with TRBD1 identical over 8 bases. Germline CDR1 is SEHNR and CDR2 is FQNEAQ (reference sequence). Germline trimming cut 4 bases from V and 5 bases from J; bases unmatched to any gene: 9. There are 15 residues in the CDR3. The CDR3 sequence is CASSSGQGERTEAFF. In nucleotides, the CDR3 is TGTGCCAGCAGCTCCGGACAGGGCGAAAGGACTGAAGCTTTCTTT.

The chain links TRBV24-1 to TRBJ2-2; 10 bases map to TRBD2. The CDR3 is 17 amino acids. After removal of 3 bases from V and 0 bases from J, the junction contained 3 bases not matched to a gene. Germline V lookup: CDR1 KGHDR, CDR2 SFDVKD. CDR3 nucleotides: TGTGCCACCAGTGATCCAAGCGGGGGGGCGAACACCGGGGAGCTGTTTTTT. As protein: CATSDPSGGANTGELFF.

V gene TRBV7-2 combines with J gene TRBJ2-5; D may be TRBD2 (5 bases). Per the germline V gene, CDR1 is SGHTA and CDR2 is FQGNSA. With 5 bases removed from V and 4 bases from J, the gap between germline ends came to 17 bases. The CDR3 extends over 15 amino acids. CDR3 sequence reads: CASSPLGRRIETQYF. CDR3 DNA sequence: TGTGCCAGCAGCCCTCTTGGGCGGAGGATAGAGACCCAGTACTTC.

This clone was observed once. The CDR3 nucleotides read TGTGCCAGCAGCCGGCAAGCGGGGGAAACCGGGGAGCTGTTTTTT. It is translated as CASSRQAGETGELFF. The V gene is TRBV4-2, the J gene TRBJ2-2, with 8 bases matching TRBD2. CDR3 length equals 15 residues. The V gene's germline CDR1 is LGHNA and CDR2 YNFKEQ. Germline trimming cut 4 bases from V and 5 bases from J; bases unmatched to any gene: 6.

The chain couples TRBV6-4 to TRBJ2-6; the match to TRBD1 covers 7 bases. V lost 3 bases to trimming and J lost 2 bases; unmatched junction nucleotides: 4. Germline V gene sequence: CDR1 MRHNA, CDR2 SNTAGT. The CDR3 is made up of 16 amino acids. The CDR3 sequence is CASSELGTAGANVLTF. CDR3 coding DNA: TGTGCCAGCAGTGAGCTCGGGACAGCTGGGGCCAACGTCCTGACTTTC.

The rearrangement joins TRBV30 to TRBJ2-5, with D hard to call. Trimming left V 1 base short and J 5 bases short, with 2 bases between. CDR3 length equals 10 residues. Germline-derived CDR1 and CDR2 are GTSNPN and SVGIG (reference sequence). The CDR3 DNA reads TGTGCCTGGAGTGCTGAGACCCAGTACTTC. Translated: CAWSAETQYF.

The chain has TRBV11-1 and TRBJ2-2; 8 bases are a match to TRBD2. Germline assignment: CDR1 SGHAT and CDR2 FQDESV (reference sequence). Trimming removed 6 bases from V and 5 bases from J; junction bases left unmatched: 8. The CDR3 loop spans 15 amino acids. CDR3 loop: CASSSAGGGTGELFF. CDR3 DNA sequence: TGTGCCAGCAGTTCCGCGGGGGGCGGGACCGGGGAGCTGTTTTTT.

This clone was counted only a few times. This sequence joins TRBV27 and TRBJ1-6; perhaps TRBD1 as D (5 bases). Trimming removed 1 base at V and 5 bases at J, with 21 bases between. CDR1 is MNHEY and CDR2 is SMNVEV in the germline V gene (reference sequence). The CDR3 totals 19 residues. The CDR3 loop reads CASSLFLNMGQRHNSPLHF. As DNA, the CDR3 is TGTGCCAGCAGTTTATTTTTAAATATGGGGCAGCGCCATAATTCACCCCTCCACTTT.

The chain links TRBV5-6 to TRBJ1-1; 8 bases are shared with TRBD1. The CDR3 spans 15 residues. V was clipped by 1 base and J by 4 bases; unmatched bases: 6. The germline CDR1 and CDR2 sequences are SGHDT and YYEEEE. The CDR3: CASSLPTTGGTEAFF. Here the CDR3 DNA reads TGTGCCAGCAGCTTGCCAACCACAGGGGGCACTGAAGCTTTCTTT.

V usage is TRBV10-3 and J usage is TRBJ2-1; the D gene is possibly TRBD2 (5 bases). CDR1 is ENHRY and CDR2 is SYGVKD in the germline V gene. This CDR3 spans 14 amino acids. V was cut by 3 bases and J by 3 bases, with 9 bases left in between. In nucleotides, the CDR3 is TGTGCCATCAGTGAAGACGGGGACTACAATGAGCAGTTCTTC. It specifies CAISEDGDYNEQFF.